The clone carrying this T cell receptor (beta chain) was seen at least ten times. What it binds is not known. TCRdb used MiXCR to reprocess the 5' RACE reads, holding one entry per CDR3 protein. The data contain 230,000 or so distinct CDR3 sequences, approximately 3.6% of them singletons. This sample stems from a study of T cells after yellow fever vaccination. Per germline, CDR1 SGHVS and CDR2 FQNEAQ. The V end lost 5 bases, the J end lost 7 bases, and 14 bases lay between the germline ends. The CDR3 consists of 13 residues. General study points: Contamination by abundant bulk-population clonotypes could be present in FACS-sorted repertoires. Reappearance after the booster was observed for most primary-vaccination clones (96% CD4, roughly 90% CD8). The secondary response was weaker but peaked faster, day 5 versus 15.

Sequenced material: PBMCs, taken 15 days after the yellow fever booster vaccination. The chain joins TRBV7-8 to TRBJ1-2; tentatively, D is TRBD1 (6 bases). The TCR was taken from a man in his late teens or twenties who received the YFV17D yellow fever vaccine. CDR3 residues: CASSLGLQGGYTF. The CDR3 region has the DNA TGTGCCAGCAGCCTGGGGCTACAGGGTGGCTACACCTTC.